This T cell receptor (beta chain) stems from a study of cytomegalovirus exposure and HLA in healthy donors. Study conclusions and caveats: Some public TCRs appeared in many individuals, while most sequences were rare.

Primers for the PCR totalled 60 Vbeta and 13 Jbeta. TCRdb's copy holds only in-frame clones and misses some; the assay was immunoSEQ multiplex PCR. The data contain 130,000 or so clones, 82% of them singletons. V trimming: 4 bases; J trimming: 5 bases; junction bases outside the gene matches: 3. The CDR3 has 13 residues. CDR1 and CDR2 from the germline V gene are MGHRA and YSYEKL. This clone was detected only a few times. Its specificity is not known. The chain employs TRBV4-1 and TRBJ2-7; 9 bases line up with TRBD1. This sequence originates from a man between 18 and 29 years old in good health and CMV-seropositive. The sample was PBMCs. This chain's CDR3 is CASSRDRVDEQYF. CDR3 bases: TGCGCCAGCAGCCGGGACAGGGTTGACGAGCAGTACTTC.